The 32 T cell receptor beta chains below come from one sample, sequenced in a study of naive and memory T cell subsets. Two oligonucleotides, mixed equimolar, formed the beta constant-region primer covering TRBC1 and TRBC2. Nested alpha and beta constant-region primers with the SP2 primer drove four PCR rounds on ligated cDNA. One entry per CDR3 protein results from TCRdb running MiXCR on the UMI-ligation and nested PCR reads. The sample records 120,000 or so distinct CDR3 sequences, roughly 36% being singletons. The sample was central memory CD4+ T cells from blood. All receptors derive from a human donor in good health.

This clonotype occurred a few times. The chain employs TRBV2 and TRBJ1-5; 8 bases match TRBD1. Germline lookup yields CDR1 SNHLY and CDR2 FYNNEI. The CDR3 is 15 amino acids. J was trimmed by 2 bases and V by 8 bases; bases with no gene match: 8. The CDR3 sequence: CASVRDRGGNQPQHF. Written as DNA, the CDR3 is TGTGCCAGCGTTAGAGACAGGGGCGGCAATCAGCCCCAGCATTTT.

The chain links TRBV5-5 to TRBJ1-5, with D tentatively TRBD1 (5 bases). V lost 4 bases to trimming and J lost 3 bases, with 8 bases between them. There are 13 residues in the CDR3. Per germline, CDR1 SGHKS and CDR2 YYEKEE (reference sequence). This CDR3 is CASSPGFNQPQHF. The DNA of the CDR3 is TGTGCCAGCAGCCCAGGGTTCAATCAGCCCCAGCATTTT. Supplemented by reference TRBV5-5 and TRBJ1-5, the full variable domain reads DAGVTQSPTHLIKTRGQQVTLRCSPISGHKSVSWYQQVLGQGPQFIFQYYEKEERGRGNFPDRFSARQFPNYSSELNVNALLLGDSALYLCASSPGFNQPQHFGDGTRLSIL.

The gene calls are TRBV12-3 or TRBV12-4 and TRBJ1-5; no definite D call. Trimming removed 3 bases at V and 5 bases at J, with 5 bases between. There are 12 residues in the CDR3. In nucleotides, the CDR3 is TGTGCCAGCAGTTTCCGTTATCAGCCCCAGCATTTT. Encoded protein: CASSFRYQPQHF.

The CDR3 spells CATSRTPLAGGPNTGELFF. The CDR3, as DNA: TGTGCCACCAGCAGAACCCCGCTAGCGGGAGGACCCAACACCGGGGAGCTGTTTTTT. This sequence joins TRBV15 and TRBJ2-2; 11 bases map to TRBD2. CDR3 length equals 19 residues. The ends lost 2 bases at V and 2 bases at J; junction bases unmatched: 10. In germline, CDR1 is LNHNV, CDR2 YYDKDF (reference sequence). Complete variable domain (other parts from reference TRBV15 and TRBJ2-2): DAMVIQNPRYQVTQFGKPVTLSCSQTLNHNVMYWYQQKSSQAPKLLFHYYDKDFNNEADTPDNFQSRRPNTSFCFLDIRSPGLGDTAMYLCATSRTPLAGGPNTGELFFGEGSRLTVL.

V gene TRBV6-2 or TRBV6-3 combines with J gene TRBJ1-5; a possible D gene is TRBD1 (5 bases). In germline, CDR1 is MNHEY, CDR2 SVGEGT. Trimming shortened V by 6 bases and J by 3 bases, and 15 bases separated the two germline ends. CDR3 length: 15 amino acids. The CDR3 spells CASRHTQAFNQPQHF. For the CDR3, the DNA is TGTGCCAGCAGACACACACAGGCCTTCAATCAGCCCCAGCATTTT.

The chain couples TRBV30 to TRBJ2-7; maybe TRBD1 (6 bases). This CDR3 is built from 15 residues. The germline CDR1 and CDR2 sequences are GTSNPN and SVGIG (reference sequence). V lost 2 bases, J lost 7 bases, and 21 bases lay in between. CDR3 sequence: CAWSRSGTTRGEQYF. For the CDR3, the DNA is TGTGCCTGGAGTCGATCCGGGACAACCCGAGGGGAGCAGTACTTC. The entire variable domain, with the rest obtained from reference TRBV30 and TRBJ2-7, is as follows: SQTIHQWPATLVQPVGSPLSLECTVEGTSNPNLYWYRQAAGRGLQLLFYSVGIGQISSEVPQNLSASRPQDRQFILSSKKLLLSDSGFYLCAWSRSGTTRGEQYFGPGTRLTVT.

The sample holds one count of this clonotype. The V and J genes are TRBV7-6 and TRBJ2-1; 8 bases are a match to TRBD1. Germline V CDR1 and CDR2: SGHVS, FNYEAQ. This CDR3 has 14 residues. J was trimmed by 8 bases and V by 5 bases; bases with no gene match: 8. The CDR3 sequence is CASSVRGQVDEQFF. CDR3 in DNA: TGTGCCAGCAGCGTCAGGGGGCAGGTCGATGAGCAGTTCTTC.

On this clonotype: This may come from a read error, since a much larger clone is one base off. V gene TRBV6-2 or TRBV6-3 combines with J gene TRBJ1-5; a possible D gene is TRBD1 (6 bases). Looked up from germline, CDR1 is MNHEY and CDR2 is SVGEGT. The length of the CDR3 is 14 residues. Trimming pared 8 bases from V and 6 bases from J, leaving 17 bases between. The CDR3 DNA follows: TGTGCCAGCGGTTTACAGGGAGGGAGTCAGCCCCAGCATTTT. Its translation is CASGLQGGSQPQHF.

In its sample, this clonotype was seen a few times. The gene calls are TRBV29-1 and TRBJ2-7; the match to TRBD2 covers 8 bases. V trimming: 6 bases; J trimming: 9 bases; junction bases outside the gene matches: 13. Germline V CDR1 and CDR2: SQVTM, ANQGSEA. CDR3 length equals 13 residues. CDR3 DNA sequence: TGCAGCGTGAAGGTAGCGGGATTGCGAGGGCAGTACTTC. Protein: CSVKVAGLRGQYF.

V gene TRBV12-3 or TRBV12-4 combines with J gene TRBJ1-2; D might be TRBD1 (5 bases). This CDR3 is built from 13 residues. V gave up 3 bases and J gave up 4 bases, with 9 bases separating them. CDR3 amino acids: CASSFQGRYGYTF. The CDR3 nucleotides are TGTGCCAGCAGTTTTCAGGGCCGCTATGGCTACACCTTC.

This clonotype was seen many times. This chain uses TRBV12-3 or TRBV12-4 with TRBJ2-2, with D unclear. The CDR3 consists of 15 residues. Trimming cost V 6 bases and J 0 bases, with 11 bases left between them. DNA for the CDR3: TGTGCCAGCAGGCAGAAGCAAGCGAACACCGGGGAGCTGTTTTTT. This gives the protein CASRQKQANTGELFF.

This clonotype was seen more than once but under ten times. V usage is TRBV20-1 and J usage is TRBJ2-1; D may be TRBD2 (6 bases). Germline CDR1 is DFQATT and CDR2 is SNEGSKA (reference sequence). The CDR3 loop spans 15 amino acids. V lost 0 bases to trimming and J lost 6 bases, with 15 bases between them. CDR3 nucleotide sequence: TGCAGTGCTAGAGATAAGACTAGAGGGTTCAATGAGCAGTTCTTC. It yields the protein CSARDKTRGFNEQFF.

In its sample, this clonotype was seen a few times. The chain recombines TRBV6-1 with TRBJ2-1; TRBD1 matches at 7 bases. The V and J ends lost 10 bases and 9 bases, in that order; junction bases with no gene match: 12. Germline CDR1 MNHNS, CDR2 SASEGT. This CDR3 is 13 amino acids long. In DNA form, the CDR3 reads TGTGCCACCCGACAGGGTTTCGTCACTGAGCAGTTCTTC. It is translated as CATRQGFVTEQFF.

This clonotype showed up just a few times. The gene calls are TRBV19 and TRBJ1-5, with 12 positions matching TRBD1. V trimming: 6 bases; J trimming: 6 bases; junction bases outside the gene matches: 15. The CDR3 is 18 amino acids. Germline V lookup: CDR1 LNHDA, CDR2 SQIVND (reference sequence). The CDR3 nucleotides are TGTGCCAGTAGACCCCGGGACAGGGGGCGCAAGGATGGTCAGCCCCAGCATTTT. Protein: CASRPRDRGRKDGQPQHF. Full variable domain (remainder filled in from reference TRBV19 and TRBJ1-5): DGGITQSPKYLFRKEGQNVTLSCEQNLNHDAMYWYRQDPGQGLRLIYYSQIVNDFQKGDIAEGYSVSREKKESFPLTVTSAQKNPTAFYLCASRPRDRGRKDGQPQHFGDGTRLSIL.

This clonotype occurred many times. Written as DNA, the CDR3 is TGCAGCGTTGGCAGGGATGGCGGGGAGCTGTTTTTT. This encodes CSVGRDGGELFF. The chain carries TRBV29-1 and TRBJ2-2; possible D gene TRBD1, 5 bases. This CDR3 comprises 12 residues. V dropped 4 bases and J dropped 7 bases, with 10 bases sitting between them. Germline values: CDR1 SQVTM, CDR2 ANQGSEA.

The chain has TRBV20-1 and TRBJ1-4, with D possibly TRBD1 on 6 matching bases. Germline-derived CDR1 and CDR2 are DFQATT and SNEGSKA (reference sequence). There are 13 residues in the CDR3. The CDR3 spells CSFPGATNEKLFF. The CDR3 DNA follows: TGCTCTTTCCCGGGGGCGACTAATGAAAAACTGTTTTTT.

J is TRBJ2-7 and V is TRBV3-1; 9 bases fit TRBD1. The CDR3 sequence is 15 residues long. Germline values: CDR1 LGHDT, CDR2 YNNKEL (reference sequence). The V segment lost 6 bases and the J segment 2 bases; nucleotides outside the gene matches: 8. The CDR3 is CASSGRGQGAYEQYF. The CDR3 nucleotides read TGTGCCAGCAGTGGGAGGGGACAGGGTGCCTACGAGCAGTACTTC.

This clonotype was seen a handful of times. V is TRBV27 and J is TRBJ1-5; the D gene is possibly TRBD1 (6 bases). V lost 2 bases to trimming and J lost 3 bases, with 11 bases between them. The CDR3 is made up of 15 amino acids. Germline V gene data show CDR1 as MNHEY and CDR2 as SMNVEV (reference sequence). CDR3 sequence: CASSLGGAYNQPQHF. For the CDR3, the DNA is TGTGCCAGCAGTTTAGGGGGGGCGTACAATCAGCCCCAGCATTTT.

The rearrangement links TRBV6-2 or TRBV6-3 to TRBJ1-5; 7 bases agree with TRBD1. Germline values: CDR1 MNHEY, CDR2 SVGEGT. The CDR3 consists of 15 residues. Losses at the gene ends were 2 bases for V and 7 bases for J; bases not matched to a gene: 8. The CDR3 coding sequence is TGTGCCAGCAGTTACGGGGCGAGGGGGCGACAGCCCCAGCATTTT. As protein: CASSYGARGRQPQHF.

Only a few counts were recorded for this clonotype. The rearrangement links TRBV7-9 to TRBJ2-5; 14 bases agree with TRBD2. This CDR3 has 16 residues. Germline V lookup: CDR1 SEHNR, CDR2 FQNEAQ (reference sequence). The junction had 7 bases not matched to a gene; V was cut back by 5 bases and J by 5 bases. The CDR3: CASSERTSGRFETQYF. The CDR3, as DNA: TGTGCCAGCAGCGAGAGGACTAGCGGGAGGTTTGAGACCCAGTACTTC.

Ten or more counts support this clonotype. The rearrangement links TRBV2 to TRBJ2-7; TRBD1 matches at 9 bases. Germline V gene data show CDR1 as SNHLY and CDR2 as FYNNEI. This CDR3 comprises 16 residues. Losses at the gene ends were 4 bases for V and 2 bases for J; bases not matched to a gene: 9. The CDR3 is CASSGLPGQGPYEQYF. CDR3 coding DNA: TGTGCCAGCAGTGGCCTGCCGGGACAGGGTCCCTACGAGCAGTACTTC.

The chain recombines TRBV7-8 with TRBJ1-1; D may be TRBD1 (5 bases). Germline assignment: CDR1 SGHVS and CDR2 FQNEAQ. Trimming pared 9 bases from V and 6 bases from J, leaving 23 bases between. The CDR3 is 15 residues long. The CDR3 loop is CASLAGLLAGAEAFF. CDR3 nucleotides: TGTGCCAGTCTGGCAGGTCTACTCGCGGGGGCTGAAGCTTTCTTT.

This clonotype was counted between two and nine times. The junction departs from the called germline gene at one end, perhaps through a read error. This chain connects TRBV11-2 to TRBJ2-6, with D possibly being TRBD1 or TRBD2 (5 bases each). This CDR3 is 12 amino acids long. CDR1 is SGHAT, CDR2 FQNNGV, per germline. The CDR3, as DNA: TGTGCCAGCAGCTTGGGGACGGGTTCGACCTTTTTC. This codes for CASSLGTGSTFF.

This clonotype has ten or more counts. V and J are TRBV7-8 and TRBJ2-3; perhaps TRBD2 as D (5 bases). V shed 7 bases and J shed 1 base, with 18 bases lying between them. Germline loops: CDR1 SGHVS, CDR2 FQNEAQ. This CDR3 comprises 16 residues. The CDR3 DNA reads TGTGCCAGCATCCGTGGCGGGCTTAGTGGCACAGATACGCAGTATTTT. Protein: CASIRGGLSGTDTQYF. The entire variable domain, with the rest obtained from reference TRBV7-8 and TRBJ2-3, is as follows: GAGVSQSPRYKVAKRGQDVALRCDPISGHVSLFWYQQALGQGPEFLTYFQNEAQLDKSGLPSDRFFAERPEGSVSTLKIQRTQQEDSAVYLCASIRGGLSGTDTQYFGPGTRLTVL.

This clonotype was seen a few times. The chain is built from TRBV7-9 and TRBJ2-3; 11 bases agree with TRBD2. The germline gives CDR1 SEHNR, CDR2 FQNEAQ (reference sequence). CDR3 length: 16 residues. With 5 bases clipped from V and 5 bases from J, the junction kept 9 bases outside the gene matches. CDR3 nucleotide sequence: TGTGCCAGCAGCGCCTCCACTAGCGGGAGACTAGATACGCAGTATTTT. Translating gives CASSASTSGRLDTQYF.

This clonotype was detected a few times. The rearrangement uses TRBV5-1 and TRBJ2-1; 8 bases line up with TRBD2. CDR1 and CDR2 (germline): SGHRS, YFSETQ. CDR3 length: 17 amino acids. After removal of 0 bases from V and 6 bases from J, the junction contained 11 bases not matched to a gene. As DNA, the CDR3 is TGCGCCAGCAGCTTGGGTCGCCCGGGAGGGCTCCGCAATGAGCAGTTCTTC. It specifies CASSLGRPGGLRNEQFF.

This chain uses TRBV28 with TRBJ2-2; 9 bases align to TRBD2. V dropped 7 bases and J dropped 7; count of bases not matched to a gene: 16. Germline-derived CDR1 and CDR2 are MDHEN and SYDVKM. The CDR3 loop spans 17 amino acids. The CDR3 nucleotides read TGTGCCAGCAACTCCGCGGTAGCGGGGGCCTCGGGCGGGGAGCTGTTTTTT. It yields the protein CASNSAVAGASGGELFF.

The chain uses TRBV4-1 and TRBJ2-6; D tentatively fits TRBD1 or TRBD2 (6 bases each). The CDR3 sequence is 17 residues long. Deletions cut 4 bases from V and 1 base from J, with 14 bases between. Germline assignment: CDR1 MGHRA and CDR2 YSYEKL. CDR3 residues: CASSRLQGGSGANVLTF. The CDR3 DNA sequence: TGCGCCAGCAGCCGCTTACAGGGAGGTTCTGGGGCCAACGTCCTGACTTTC.

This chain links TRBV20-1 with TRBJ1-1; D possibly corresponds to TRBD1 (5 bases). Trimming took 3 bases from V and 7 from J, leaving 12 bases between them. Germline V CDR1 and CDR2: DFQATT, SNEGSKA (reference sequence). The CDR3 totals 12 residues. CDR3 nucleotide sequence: TGCAGTGCTAGCCGACAGCTAAGTGAAGCTTTCTTT. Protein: CSASRQLSEAFF.

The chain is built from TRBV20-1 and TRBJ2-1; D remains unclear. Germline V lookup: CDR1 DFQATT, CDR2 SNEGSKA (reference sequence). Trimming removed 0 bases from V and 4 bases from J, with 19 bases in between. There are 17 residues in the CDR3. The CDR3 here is CSARDPSGALRYNEQFF. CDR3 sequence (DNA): TGCAGTGCTAGAGATCCCTCCGGCGCCCTCCGATACAATGAGCAGTTCTTC.

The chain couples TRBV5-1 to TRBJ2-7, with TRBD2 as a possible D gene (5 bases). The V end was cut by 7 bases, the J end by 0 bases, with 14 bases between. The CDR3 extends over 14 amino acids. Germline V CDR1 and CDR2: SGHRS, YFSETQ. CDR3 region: CASGLSPSSYEQYF. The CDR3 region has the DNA TGCGCCAGCGGACTTAGTCCCAGCTCCTACGAGCAGTACTTC.

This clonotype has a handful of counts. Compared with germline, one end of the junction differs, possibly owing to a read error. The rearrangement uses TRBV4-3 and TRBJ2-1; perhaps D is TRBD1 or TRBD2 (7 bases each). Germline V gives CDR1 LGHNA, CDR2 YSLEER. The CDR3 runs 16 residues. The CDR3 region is CASSPGGVGTAARRSF. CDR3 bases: TGCGCCAGCAGCCCAGGGGGGGTGGGGACGGCGGCTCGGCGTAGCTTC.